The clone carrying this T cell receptor beta chain was observed a handful of times. The data are from a study of beta chain features in type 1 diabetes. Reverse transcription of all isolated RNA meant that expressed TCRB transcripts were sequenced. Measured with immunoSEQ multiplex PCR; TCRdb has only the in-frame clones, and not every one. The sample includes 300,000 or so clones, 6.5% to 10% of them seen just once. CDR3 length: 15 amino acids. The V gene lost 4 bases and the J gene lost 8 bases, with 18 bases spanning the gap. In germline, CDR1 is SGDLS, CDR2 YYNGEE. The sequenced sample consisted of central memory CD4+ T cells from blood. The chain is built from TRBV9 and TRBJ1-4; no firm D call. The receptor was isolated from a woman aged 18-30 years in good health. This CDR3 is CASSNTGGPGEKLFF. The CDR3 DNA reads TGTGCCAGCAGCAATACCGGAGGACCGGGGGAAAAACTGTTTTTT. The entire variable domain, with the rest obtained from reference TRBV9 and TRBJ1-4, is as follows: DSGVTQTPKHLITATGQRVTLRCSPRSGDLSVYWYQQSLDQGLQFLIQYYNGEERAKGNILERFSAQQFPDLHSELNLSSLELGDSALYFCASSNTGGPGEKLFFGSGTQLSVL.